The 25 T cell receptor beta chains given below trace back to one sample, sequenced in a study of beta chain features in type 1 diabetes. Their antigens remain unidentified. Every isolated RNA sample was fully reverse transcribed, so sequencing captured expressed TCRB transcripts. Measured with immunoSEQ multiplex PCR; TCRdb has only the in-frame clones, and not every one. The data hold a few hundred thousand clones, with around 15% observed a single time. General observations from the study: Shortening that was moderate but significant affected the TCRB CDR3s of Type 1 diabetes patients in all four CD4+ subsets.

Sequences were obtained from naive CD4+ T cells from blood. The receptors were sampled from a man younger than 40 with type 1 diabetes.

The rearrangement joins TRBV5-1 to TRBJ2-2, with a weak D call TRBD2 (5 bases). CDR1 and CDR2 from the germline V gene are SGHRS and YFSETQ. V lost 0 bases and J 1 base, leaving 7 bases between the germline ends. The CDR3 is 15 residues long. In DNA, the CDR3 is TGCGCCAGCAGCTTGGACGGAGGGAACACCGGGGAGCTGTTTTTT. Amino acids: CASSLDGGNTGELFF.

In this sample, this clone turned up a few times. V is TRBV19 and J is TRBJ2-1; tentative D call: TRBD1 (5 bases). CDR1 and CDR2 from the germline V gene are LNHDA and SQIVND (reference sequence). Trimming stripped 7 bases from V and 2 bases from J, with 21 bases between. The CDR3 is made up of 17 amino acids. The CDR3 here is CASTPLVGVAPYNEQFF. CDR3 DNA: TGTGCCAGTACGCCCCTCGTAGGGGTCGCACCCTACAATGAGCAGTTCTTC.

The chain is built from TRBV7-2 and TRBJ1-5; the D is unclear. CDR1 is SGHTA and CDR2 is FQGNSA in the germline V gene. With 2 bases removed from V and 0 bases from J, the gap between germline ends came to 11 bases. This CDR3 has 16 amino acids. Here the CDR3 reads CASSLRSRDSNQPQHF. In DNA form, the CDR3 reads TGTGCCAGCAGCTTACGGTCACGGGATAGCAATCAGCCCCAGCATTTT.

V gene TRBV9 combines with J gene TRBJ2-4; TRBD2 matches at 8 bases. This CDR3 has 16 amino acids. CDR1 is SGDLS, CDR2 YYNGEE, per germline. V trimming: 4 bases; J trimming: 1 base; junction bases outside the gene matches: 7. The DNA of the CDR3 is TGTGCCAGCAGCCCAGCGGGGGCCCCTGCCAAAAACATTCAGTACTTC. It encodes CASSPAGAPAKNIQYF.

This clone showed up just a few times. The J gene is TRBJ1-2, the V gene TRBV2; 7 bases agree with TRBD1. The CDR3 has 13 residues. V was clipped by 5 bases and J by 3 bases; unmatched bases: 3. Germline CDR1 is SNHLY and CDR2 is FYNNEI. CDR3 DNA sequence: TGTGCCAGCAGTTTAGGACAGGACTATGGCTACACCTTC. Translating gives CASSLGQDYGYTF.

The chain links TRBV27 to TRBJ2-5; possibly TRBD2 for D (6 bases). V lost 5 bases and J 7 bases, leaving 11 bases between the germline ends. Germline V lookup: CDR1 MNHEY, CDR2 SMNVEV (reference sequence). The CDR3 is made up of 12 amino acids. This CDR3 is CASSRTTGTQYF. The DNA for the CDR3 is TGTGCCAGCAGTCGGACTACTGGGACCCAGTACTTC.

This clone was detected a few times. The gene calls are TRBV28 and TRBJ2-7; D not resolved. CDR3 length equals 12 residues. Trimming shortened V by 5 bases and J by 6 bases, and 11 bases separated the two germline ends. Germline V gives CDR1 MDHEN, CDR2 SYDVKM. The CDR3 region is CASSLQTSEQYF. DNA of the CDR3: TGTGCCAGCAGTCTGCAGACAAGCGAGCAGTACTTC.

Points on this clone: This sample includes further DNA sequences coding for the same CDR3. The chain employs TRBV5-1 and TRBJ2-1, with D possibly being TRBD2 (6 bases). Germline assignment: CDR1 SGHRS and CDR2 YFSETQ. V was cut by 2 bases and J by 0 bases, with 9 bases left in between. The CDR3 totals 15 residues. The DNA of the CDR3 is TGCGCCAGCAGCTTAGCGGGTAGCTCCTACAATGAGCAGTTCTTC. Translated: CASSLAGSSYNEQFF.

This clone was counted only a few times. The chain combines TRBV5-1 with TRBJ1-2; 8 nucleotides agree with TRBD1. Unmatched junction bases numbered 11, after V lost 4 bases and J lost 6 bases. Germline V gene lookup returns CDR1 SGHRS and CDR2 YFSETQ. The CDR3 is made up of 15 amino acids. The CDR3 here is CASSERQGRQDGYTF. The CDR3 DNA reads TGCGCCAGCAGCGAGCGACAGGGGCGTCAGGATGGCTACACCTTC.

This chain connects TRBV2 to TRBJ1-2, with a weak D call TRBD1 (5 bases). Looked up from germline, CDR1 is SNHLY and CDR2 is FYNNEI. V was clipped by 7 bases and J by 0 bases, with 12 bases between them. The CDR3 consists of 14 residues. For the CDR3, the DNA is TGTGCCAGCATCGCCGGGACTTCTAACTATGGCTACACCTTC. Protein sequence: CASIAGTSNYGYTF. The full variable domain, in which reference TRBV2 and TRBJ1-2 provide the parts outside the CDR3, is EPEVTQTPSHQVTQMGQEVILRCVPISNHLYFYWYRQILGQKVEFLVSFYNNEISEKSEIFDDQFSVERPDGSNFTLKIRSTKLEDSAMYFCASIAGTSNYGYTFGSGTRLTVV.

This chain links TRBV14 with TRBJ2-3, with D perhaps matching TRBD2 (5 bases). This CDR3 is built from 14 residues. Germline assignment: CDR1 SGHDN and CDR2 FVKESK. The ends were cut back, 5 bases at V and 2 bases at J, with 11 bases in the middle. CDR3 bases: TGTGCCAGCAGCGCAGGACTCTCCACAGATACGCAGTATTTT. Its protein product is CASSAGLSTDTQYF.

This clone occurred a few times. The chain has TRBV30 and TRBJ2-1, with a weak D call TRBD2 (6 bases). This CDR3 is 13 amino acids long. Germline assignment: CDR1 GTSNPN and CDR2 SVGIG (reference sequence). With 5 bases removed from V and 9 bases from J, the gap between germline ends came to 17 bases. CDR3 sequence (DNA): TGTGCCTGGGGACTCGGGAGTGGGCTTGAGCAGTTCTTC. As protein: CAWGLGSGLEQFF.

The chain employs TRBV6-1 and TRBJ2-1; D uncertain. Germline CDR1 is MNHNS and CDR2 is SASEGT. The V and J ends lost 7 bases and 0 bases respectively, with 13 bases between them. CDR3 length: 15 amino acids. The chain's CDR3 is CASTGAMSSYNEQFF. The CDR3 DNA sequence: TGTGCCAGCACCGGAGCAATGAGCTCCTACAATGAGCAGTTCTTC.

V and J are TRBV5-1 and TRBJ2-3, with TRBD1 matching 7 bases. V was clipped by 4 bases and J by 1 base; unmatched bases: 6. Germline loops: CDR1 SGHRS, CDR2 YFSETQ. The CDR3 has 15 amino acids. Here the CDR3 DNA reads TGCGCCAGCAGCACCTCAGGGGGAGGCACAGATACGCAGTATTTT. Residues: CASSTSGGGTDTQYF.

This clone was counted a few times. This chain uses TRBV7-9 with TRBJ1-1; no reliable D call. Germline V gene sequence: CDR1 SEHNR, CDR2 FQNEAQ (reference sequence). The V and J ends lost 2 bases and 3 bases respectively, with 13 bases between them. CDR3 length equals 15 residues. The CDR3 DNA follows: TGTGCCAGCAGCTTAAGATCAGGATGGGACACTGAAGCTTTCTTT. Its translation is CASSLRSGWDTEAFF.

This clone was picked up a small number of times. The chain carries TRBV28 and TRBJ2-7, with TRBD1 matching over 10 bases. Germline V gene data show CDR1 as MDHEN and CDR2 as SYDVKM. V lost 4 bases, J lost 3 bases, and 3 bases stayed unmatched. The CDR3 consists of 14 residues. The CDR3 DNA follows: TGTGCCAGCAGTTCCGGGACAGGGGTCTACGAGCAGTACTTC. Residues: CASSSGTGVYEQYF. The variable domain in full, with the rest retrieved from reference TRBV28 and TRBJ2-7, is DVKVTQSSRYLVKRTGEKVFLECVQDMDHENMFWYRQDPGLGLRLIYFSYDVKMKEKGDIPEGYSVSREKKERFSLILESASTNQTSMYLCASSSGTGVYEQYFGPGTRLTVT.

The gene calls are TRBV29-1 and TRBJ2-1; D gene uncertain. CDR3 length equals 11 residues. Trimming took off 5 bases at V and 10 bases at J, with 12 bases between the two ends. Germline V gene data show CDR1 as SQVTM and CDR2 as ANQGSEA. DNA of the CDR3: TGCAGCGTTCCCCCGGAGTCGGAGCAGTTCTTC. Its protein is CSVPPESEQFF.

The chain is built from TRBV7-9 and TRBJ1-5; D call uncertain. This CDR3 is 17 amino acids long. Trimming pared 5 bases from V and 0 bases from J, leaving 17 bases between. Germline V lookup: CDR1 SEHNR, CDR2 FQNEAQ (reference sequence). The CDR3 bases are TGTGCCAGCAGCCACAAGAGAGGGAATAATAGCAATCAGCCCCAGCATTTT. It encodes CASSHKRGNNSNQPQHF.

The chain joins TRBV7-2 to TRBJ2-7; 7 nucleotides agree with TRBD2. Germline loops: CDR1 SGHTA, CDR2 FQGNSA. The CDR3 length is 15 residues. J lost 2 bases, V lost 3 bases, and 7 bases had no gene match. The CDR3 spells CASSFLTSEAYEQYF. The CDR3 region has the DNA TGTGCCAGCAGCTTCCTTACTAGCGAAGCCTACGAGCAGTACTTC.

This clone was counted only a few times. The V call is TRBV6-4, the J call TRBJ1-2, with D tentatively TRBD1 (6 bases). The V end was cut by 3 bases, the J end by 7 bases, with 6 bases between. Germline CDR1 is MRHNA and CDR2 is SNTAGT. The CDR3 runs to 11 residues. The CDR3 coding sequence is TGTGCCAGCAGTGAGGGGGCTGGCTACACCTTC. As protein: CASSEGAGYTF.

This clone was found a few times. The chain combines TRBV28 with TRBJ1-5; D possibly corresponds to TRBD1 (5 bases). In germline, CDR1 is MDHEN, CDR2 SYDVKM. The V end was cut by 8 bases, the J end by 7 bases, with 15 bases between. The CDR3 contains 13 residues. CDR3 sequence reads: CASLFGGGQPQHF. In DNA form, the CDR3 reads TGTGCCAGCCTTTTTGGGGGAGGGCAGCCCCAGCATTTT.

This clone came up a few times. The chain links TRBV27 to TRBJ1-2; perhaps TRBD1 as D (6 bases). The germline V gene encodes CDR1 MNHEY and CDR2 SMNVEV (reference sequence). The CDR3 length is 14 residues. With 6 bases removed from V and 4 bases from J, the gap between germline ends came to 15 bases. CDR3: CASRADRPPYGYTF. CDR3 coding DNA: TGTGCCAGCAGGGCGGACAGACCCCCCTATGGCTACACCTTC.

This chain uses TRBV27 with TRBJ2-1, with TRBD1 identical over 10 bases. J gave up 8 bases and V 5 bases, and 6 bases lay outside the gene matches. The CDR3 has 14 residues. Germline V lookup: CDR1 MNHEY, CDR2 SMNVEV (reference sequence). DNA for the CDR3: TGTGCCAGCAGTAGGGGACAGGGGTTACATGAGCAGTTCTTC. It yields the protein CASSRGQGLHEQFF.

The chain combines TRBV6-5 with TRBJ1-1, with D maybe TRBD1 (5 bases). From germline, CDR1 is MNHEY and CDR2 SVGAGI. This CDR3 has 14 residues. Trimming removed 2 bases at V and 4 bases at J, with 11 bases between. CDR3 amino acids: CASSYGAWGTEAFF. CDR3 DNA: TGTGCCAGCAGTTACGGGGCTTGGGGCACTGAAGCTTTCTTT.

The rearrangement joins TRBV6-5 to TRBJ2-1, with a weak D call TRBD2 (5 bases). The CDR3 covers 15 residues. Between the trimmed V and J ends, which lost 2 bases and 0 bases, there was a span of 8 bases. From germline, CDR1 is MNHEY and CDR2 SVGAGI. CDR3 nucleotide sequence: TGTGCCAGCAGTTACGCGGACTTCTCCTACAATGAGCAGTTCTTC. Its protein is CASSYADFSYNEQFF.